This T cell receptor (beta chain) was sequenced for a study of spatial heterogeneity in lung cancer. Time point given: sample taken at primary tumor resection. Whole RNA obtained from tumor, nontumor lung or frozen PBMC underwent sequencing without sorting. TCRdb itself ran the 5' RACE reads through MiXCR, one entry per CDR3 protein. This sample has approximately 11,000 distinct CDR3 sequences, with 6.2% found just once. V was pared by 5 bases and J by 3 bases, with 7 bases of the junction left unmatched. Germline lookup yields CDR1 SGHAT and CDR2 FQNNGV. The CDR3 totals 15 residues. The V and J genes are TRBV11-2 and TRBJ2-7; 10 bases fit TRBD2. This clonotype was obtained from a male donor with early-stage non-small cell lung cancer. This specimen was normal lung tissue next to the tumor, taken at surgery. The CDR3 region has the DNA TGTGCCAGCAGCCATCGGACTAGCGGTGTCTACGAGCAGTACTTC. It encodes CASSHRTSGVYEQYF.